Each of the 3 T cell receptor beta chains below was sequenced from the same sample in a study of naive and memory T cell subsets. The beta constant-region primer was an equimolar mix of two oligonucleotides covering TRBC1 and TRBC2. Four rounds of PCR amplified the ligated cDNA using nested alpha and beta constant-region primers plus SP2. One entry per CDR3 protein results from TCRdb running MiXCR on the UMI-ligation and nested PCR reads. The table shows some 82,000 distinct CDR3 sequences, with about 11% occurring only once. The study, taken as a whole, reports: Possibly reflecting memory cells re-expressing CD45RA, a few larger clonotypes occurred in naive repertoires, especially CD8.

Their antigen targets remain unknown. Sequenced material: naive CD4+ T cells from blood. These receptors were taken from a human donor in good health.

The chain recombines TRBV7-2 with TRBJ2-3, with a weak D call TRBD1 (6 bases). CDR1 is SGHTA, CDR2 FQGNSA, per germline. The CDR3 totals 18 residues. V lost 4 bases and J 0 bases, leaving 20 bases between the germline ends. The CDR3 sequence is CASSSPRGTVSSTDTQYF. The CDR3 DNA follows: TGTGCCAGCAGCTCCCCAAGGGGGACGGTCTCTAGCACAGATACGCAGTATTTT.

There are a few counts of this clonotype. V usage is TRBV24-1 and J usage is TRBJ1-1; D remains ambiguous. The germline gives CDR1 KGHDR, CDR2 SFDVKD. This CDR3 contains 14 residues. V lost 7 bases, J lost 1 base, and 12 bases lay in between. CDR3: CATRPRAGNTEAFF. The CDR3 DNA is TGTGCCACCAGACCGCGCGCTGGGAACACTGAAGCTTTCTTT.

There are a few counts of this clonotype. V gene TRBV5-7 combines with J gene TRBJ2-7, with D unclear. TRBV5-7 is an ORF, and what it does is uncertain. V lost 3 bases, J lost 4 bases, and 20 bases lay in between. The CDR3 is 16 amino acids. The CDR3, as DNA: TGTGCCAGCAGCTGGCGGACGGACCACCCTGTATACGAGCAGTACTTC. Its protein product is CASSWRTDHPVYEQYF.